This T cell receptor (beta chain) appears in the sequencing data of a study of T cell responses to AZD1222 COVID-19 vaccine. As for the study in general: Second-dose timings of about 4 or about 12 weeks were pooled. Study-wide results and limits: Compared with day 0, the breadth and depth of the Spike-specific TCR repertoire rose significantly after two doses of AZD1222. Only a handful of AZD1222 recipients, several in all, had baseline seropositivity.

Sample share makes this clone medium-sized. Its specificity is not known. The CDR3 consists of 13 residues. Per the germline V gene, CDR1 is SQVTM and CDR2 is ANQGSEA. Trimming at V came to 5 bases and at J to 0 bases, leaving 4 bases not matched to a gene. Profiled with immunoSEQ multiplex PCR; TCRdb holds only in-frame clones, not every one. The sample includes about 120,000 clones, 80% to 90% of them seen just once. The receptor's source is an adult in good health. V usage is TRBV29-1 and J usage is TRBJ2-7; 7 nucleotides align to TRBD1. This specimen was peripheral blood, taken on day 0 of AZD1222 vaccination. In nucleotides, the CDR3 is TGCAGCGTTACAGGGGCCAACTCCTACGAGCAGTACTTC. This codes for CSVTGANSYEQYF.